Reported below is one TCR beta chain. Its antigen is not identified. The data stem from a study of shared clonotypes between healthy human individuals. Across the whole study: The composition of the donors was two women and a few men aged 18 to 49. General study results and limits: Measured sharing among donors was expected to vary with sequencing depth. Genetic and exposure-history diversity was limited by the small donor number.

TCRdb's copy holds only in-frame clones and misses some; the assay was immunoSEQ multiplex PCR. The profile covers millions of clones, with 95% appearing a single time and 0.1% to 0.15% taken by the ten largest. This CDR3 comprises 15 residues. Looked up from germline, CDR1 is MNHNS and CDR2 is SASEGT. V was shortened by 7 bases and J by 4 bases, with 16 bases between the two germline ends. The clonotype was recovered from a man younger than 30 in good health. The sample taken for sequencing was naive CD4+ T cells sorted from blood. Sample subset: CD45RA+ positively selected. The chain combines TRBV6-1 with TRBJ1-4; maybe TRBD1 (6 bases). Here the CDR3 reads CASTLGQTYNEKLFF. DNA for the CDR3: TGTGCCAGCACCCTAGGACAGACCTATAATGAAAAACTGTTTTTT.